This TCR beta chain was documented in a study of cytomegalovirus exposure and HLA in healthy donors. Whole-study context: From donors who were HLA-typed, an early data release held about 85 million unique TCRs. The Caucasian-associated ancestry cluster held about 80% of approximately 400 genotyped donors.

The CDR3 totals 13 residues. Trimming took off 6 bases at V and 9 bases at J, with 15 bases between the two ends. Germline V CDR1 and CDR2: KGHSH, LQKENI. In the PCR, 60 Vbeta and 13 Jbeta primers were used. Sequencing used immunoSEQ multiplex PCR; TCRdb keeps in-frame clones, though not all of them. The table lists over 55,000 clones, 87% of them singletons. Material: PBMCs. The clonotype was recovered from a man aged 18 to 29 in good health and CMV-seronegative. V is TRBV18 and J is TRBJ2-1; possibly TRBD2 for D (6 bases). The DNA of the CDR3 is TGTGCCAGCTCCCAAAAGGAGGGCGTTGAGCAGTTCTTC. The encoded protein is CASSQKEGVEQFF.